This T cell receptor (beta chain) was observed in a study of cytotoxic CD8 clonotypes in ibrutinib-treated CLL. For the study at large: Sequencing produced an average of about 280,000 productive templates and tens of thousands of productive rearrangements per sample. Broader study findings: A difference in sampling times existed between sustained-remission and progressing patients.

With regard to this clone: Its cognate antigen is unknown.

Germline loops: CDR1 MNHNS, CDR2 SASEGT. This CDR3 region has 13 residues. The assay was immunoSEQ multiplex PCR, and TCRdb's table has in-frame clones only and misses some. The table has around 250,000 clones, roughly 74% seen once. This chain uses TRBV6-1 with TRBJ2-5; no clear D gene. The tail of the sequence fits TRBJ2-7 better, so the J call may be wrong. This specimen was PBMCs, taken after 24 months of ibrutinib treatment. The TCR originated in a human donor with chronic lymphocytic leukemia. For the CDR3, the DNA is TGTGCCAGCAGACGGATAGGAATCAACGAGCAGTACTTC. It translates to CASRRIGINEQYF.